Listed below are T cell receptor beta chains from one sample, sequenced in a study of cytomegalovirus exposure and HLA in healthy donors. Measured with immunoSEQ multiplex PCR; TCRdb has only the in-frame clones, and not every one. The profile shows roughly 150,000 clones, 65% to 85% of them singletons. Material: PBMCs. Every receptor here comes from a woman aged 18-35 years in good health and CMV-seronegative. CDR3s include the opening cysteine and the closing phenylalanine or tryptophan. Each record gives: CDR3 length, J gene, V gene, CDR3 protein.

>14|TRBJ1-2|TRBV7-9
CSSSVLQGTYGYTF
>15|TRBJ1-1|TRBV5-4
CASSLENAMNTEAFF
>14|TRBJ1-2|TRBV25-1
CASSRQGGSYGYTF
>13|TRBJ2-3|TRBV28
CASSPPTTDTQYF
>13|TRBJ1-2|TRBV5-6
CASSGGITLSYTF
>15|TRBJ2-7|TRBV7-9
CASSLLRGLAYEQYF
>17|TRBJ1-1|TRBV7-9
CASSPKWWSGRVAEAFF
>13|TRBJ2-1|TRBV5-4
CASSRGSNNEQFF
>12|TRBJ2-7|TRBV30
CAWSEPSDEQYF
>13|TRBJ2-7|TRBV7-9
CASSARGLYEQYF